The 24 T cell receptor beta chains below come from one sample, sequenced in a study of blood T cell repertoires in COVID-19. Sequencing was performed with immunoSEQ multiplex PCR; in TCRdb, only in-frame clones are kept and a portion is missing. There are about 230,000 clones in the sample; about 83% occur only once, and about 7.4% lies in the top ten. Source material: peripheral blood. All receptors come from a woman aged 45-60 years with acute or convalescent COVID-19.

The chain uses TRBV7-8 and TRBJ2-1; 12 nucleotides align to TRBD2. The junction had 8 bases not matched to a gene; V was cut back by 4 bases and J by 7 bases. CDR3 size: 16 residues. From germline, CDR1 is SGHVS and CDR2 FQNEAQ. Here the CDR3 DNA reads TGTGCCAGCAGCTCTTCTAGCGGGGGGGCGCGGAATGAGCAGTTCTTC. Translation: CASSSSSGGARNEQFF.

The CDR3 coding sequence is TGTGCCAGCAGCCGCAAGGCGGGATTCAGCACAGATACGCAGTATTTT. Amino acid sequence: CASSRKAGFSTDTQYF. The genes are TRBV7-2 and TRBJ2-3; D perhaps matches TRBD2 (6 bases). Per germline, CDR1 SGHTA and CDR2 FQGNSA. CDR3 length: 16 residues. V was shortened by 5 bases and J by 0 bases, with 15 bases between the two germline ends. Full variable domain (rest looked up from reference TRBV7-2 and TRBJ2-3): GAGVSQSPSNKVTEKGKDVELRCDPISGHTALYWYRQSLGQGLEFLIYFQGNSAPDKSGLPSDRFSAERTGGSVSTLTIQRTQQEDSAVYLCASSRKAGFSTDTQYFGPGTRLTVL.

This chain joins TRBV7-9 and TRBJ2-3; D is perhaps TRBD1 (5 bases). CDR1 and CDR2 from the germline V gene are SEHNR and FQNEAQ (reference sequence). Between the trimmed V and J ends, which lost 3 bases and 1 base, there was a span of 11 bases. The CDR3 runs to 15 residues. For the CDR3, the DNA is TGTGCCAGCAGCTTTGGTCAGACAGGCACAGATACGCAGTATTTT. It translates to CASSFGQTGTDTQYF.

The gene calls are TRBV2 and TRBJ1-2; D might be TRBD1 (6 bases). The CDR3 extends over 15 amino acids. V lost 1 base to trimming and J lost 4 bases, with 13 bases between them. Germline CDR1 and CDR2: SNHLY and FYNNEI. The CDR3 loop is CASSEVAGGRYGYTF. The CDR3 DNA is TGTGCCAGCAGTGAAGTGGCCGGGGGGCGCTATGGCTACACCTTC.

V and J are TRBV5-1 and TRBJ2-2; possibly TRBD2 for D (5 bases). From germline, CDR1 is SGHRS and CDR2 YFSETQ. The CDR3 spans 15 residues. The germline V and J ends were trimmed by 5 bases and 2 bases, with 13 bases remaining between them. CDR3 coding DNA: TGCGCCAGCAGTACACAGACGGGAAACACCGGGGAGCTGTTTTTT. Translating gives CASSTQTGNTGELFF. Supplemented by reference TRBV5-1 and TRBJ2-2, the full variable domain reads KAGVTQTPRYLIKTRGQQVTLSCSPISGHRSVSWYQQTPGQGLQFLFEYFSETQRNKGNFPGRFSGRQFSNSRSEMNVSTLELGDSALYLCASSTQTGNTGELFFGEGSRLTVL.

The gene calls are TRBV11-2 and TRBJ2-1; D is perhaps TRBD2 (7 bases). CDR1 and CDR2 (germline): SGHAT, FQNNGV. V lost 8 bases, J lost 2 bases, and 13 bases lay in between. The CDR3 runs to 14 residues. CDR3: CASGRGAAYNEQFF. The CDR3 nucleotides read TGTGCCAGCGGTCGGGGGGCCGCCTACAATGAGCAGTTCTTC.

The rearrangement uses TRBV10-3 and TRBJ1-1; D not certain. Germline V CDR1 and CDR2: ENHRY, SYGVKD. V gave up 3 bases and J gave up 1 base, with 3 bases separating them. CDR3 length equals 12 residues. DNA of the CDR3: TGTGCCATCAGTGAACAGAACACTGAAGCTTTCTTT. Its protein product is CAISEQNTEAFF.

This chain uses TRBV5-4 with TRBJ2-3, with D unresolved. Germline CDR1 and CDR2: SGHNT and YYREEE (reference sequence). CDR3 length: 15 amino acids. V was trimmed by 0 bases and J by 2 bases, leaving 10 bases between them. The CDR3 is CASSLEVSSTDTQYF. CDR3 DNA sequence: TGTGCCAGCAGCTTGGAAGTCAGTTCCACAGATACGCAGTATTTT. The full variable domain, completed using reference TRBV5-4 and TRBJ2-3, is ETGVTQSPTHLIKTRGQQVTLRCSSQSGHNTVSWYQQALGQGPQFIFQYYREEENGRGNFPPRFSGLQFPNYSSELNVNALELDDSALYLCASSLEVSSTDTQYFGPGTRLTVL.

The rearrangement links TRBV3-1 (or the pseudogene TRBV3-2) to TRBJ2-1, with 10 bases lining up with TRBD1. V was clipped by 6 bases and J by 5 bases; unmatched bases: 7. The length of the CDR3 is 15 residues. From germline, CDR1 is LGHDT and CDR2 YNNKEL (reference sequence). CDR3 DNA: TGTGCCAGCAGGCTTCGGGACAGGGGCCACAATGAGCAGTTCTTC. This codes for CASRLRDRGHNEQFF.

The rearrangement joins TRBV19 to TRBJ2-2; 8 nucleotides align to TRBD2. CDR3 size: 16 residues. Germline values: CDR1 LNHDA, CDR2 SQIVND (reference sequence). V lost 8 bases to trimming and J lost 5 bases; unmatched junction nucleotides: 13. Here the CDR3 DNA reads TGTGCCAGTGTAAAACCGGGACTAGAGGCGACCGGGGAGCTGTTTTTT. Protein: CASVKPGLEATGELFF.

The rearrangement joins TRBV23-1 to TRBJ1-2, with D tentatively TRBD1 (5 bases). TRBV23-1 falls under the ORF class, with uncertain function. The ends were cut back, 4 bases at V and 1 base at J, with 13 bases in the middle. The CDR3 is 15 residues long. The CDR3 is CASSPRRQLNYGYTF. The CDR3 DNA follows: TGCGCCAGCAGTCCCCGGCGACAGCTTAACTATGGCTACACCTTC.

This rearrangement joins TRBV28 to TRBJ1-6; D is perhaps TRBD1 (5 bases). Germline values: CDR1 MDHEN, CDR2 SYDVKM. The CDR3 totals 15 residues. The V end was cut by 7 bases, the J end by 9 bases, with 19 bases between. The CDR3 protein is CASTEGRLTFSPLHF. CDR3 bases: TGTGCCAGCACGGAGGGGCGCCTAACCTTTTCACCCCTCCACTTT.

V usage is TRBV7-9 and J usage is TRBJ1-1; 8 bases are a match to TRBD1. This CDR3 is built from 15 residues. With V trimmed by 7 bases and J by 5 bases, 12 bases remained unmatched. Germline assignment: CDR1 SEHNR and CDR2 FQNEAQ (reference sequence). CDR3 DNA sequence: TGTGCCAGCAACAAGATAGACAGGGGAGCAACTGAAGCTTTCTTT. It encodes CASNKIDRGATEAFF.

The chain joins TRBV6-1 to TRBJ2-7; 10 bases agree with TRBD1. The CDR3 sequence is 15 residues long. CDR1 and CDR2 (germline): MNHNS, SASEGT. V was pared by 1 base and J by 3 bases, with 3 bases of the junction left unmatched. CDR3 DNA: TGTGCCAGCAGTGAAGGGACAGGGGGAATCTACGAGCAGTACTTC. Translated, it gives CASSEGTGGIYEQYF.

This clone was counted a few times. The gene calls are TRBV7-9 and TRBJ1-1; D gene uncertain. Germline CDR1 SEHNR, CDR2 FQNEAQ (reference sequence). Trimming stripped 7 bases from V and 6 bases from J, with 18 bases between. The CDR3 has 14 amino acids. The CDR3 protein is CASTFSGTFPEAFF. The CDR3 region has the DNA TGTGCCAGCACCTTCTCAGGCACTTTCCCTGAAGCTTTCTTT.

This chain connects TRBV3-1 (or the pseudogene TRBV3-2) to TRBJ2-7, with D possibly matching TRBD1 (5 bases). This CDR3 spans 14 amino acids. Germline-derived CDR1 and CDR2 are LGHDT and YNNKEL (reference sequence). V dropped 0 bases and J dropped 5 bases, with 11 bases sitting between them. For the CDR3, the DNA is TGTGCCAGCAGCCAAGATCCCCAGGGAAACGAGCAGTACTTC. It encodes CASSQDPQGNEQYF.

V usage is TRBV9 and J usage is TRBJ2-1, with a weak D call TRBD1 (5 bases). Germline V lookup: CDR1 SGDLS, CDR2 YYNGEE. V lost 0 bases to trimming and J lost 4 bases, with 11 bases between them. This CDR3 spans 15 amino acids. CDR3 coding DNA: TGTGCCAGCAGCGTAGAAGTCACAGGATACAATGAGCAGTTCTTC. This sequence encodes CASSVEVTGYNEQFF.

This clone was seen only once. The chain has TRBV2 and TRBJ1-1; possible D gene TRBD1, 5 bases. This CDR3 comprises 14 residues. Trimming pared 4 bases from V and 4 bases from J, leaving 13 bases between. The germline gives CDR1 SNHLY, CDR2 FYNNEI. The CDR3 reads CASSAHQGGTEAFF. The CDR3 bases are TGTGCCAGCAGTGCACACCAGGGAGGCACTGAAGCTTTCTTT.

The chain is built from TRBV29-1 and TRBJ1-6; D is undetermined. V lost 4 bases, J lost 5 bases, and 9 bases lay in between. The CDR3 covers 13 residues. Per germline, CDR1 SQVTM and CDR2 ANQGSEA. The CDR3 DNA is TGCAGCGTTGGGGAGGGTAATAATTCACCCCTCCACTTT. This translates into CSVGEGNNSPLHF.

The chain employs TRBV19 and TRBJ1-1; 8 bases fit TRBD1. The CDR3 has 12 amino acids. Germline-derived CDR1 and CDR2 are LNHDA and SQIVND (reference sequence). J gave up 9 bases and V 5 bases, and 5 bases lay outside the gene matches. In DNA, the CDR3 is TGTGCCAGTAGTTTTAGGACAGGGAAAGCTTTCTTT. Its translation is CASSFRTGKAFF.

This clone came up a few times. This rearrangement joins TRBV28 to TRBJ1-1, with a tentative D call TRBD1 (5 bases). Per germline, CDR1 MDHEN and CDR2 SYDVKM. V was clipped by 7 bases and J by 5 bases, with 17 bases between them. CDR3 length equals 14 residues. CDR3 loop: CASTGGGVGTEAFF. The CDR3 coding sequence is TGTGCCAGCACCGGTGGAGGGGTCGGTACTGAAGCTTTCTTT.

This sequence joins TRBV24-1 and TRBJ2-7, with 7 bases fitting TRBD1. The CDR3 has 11 residues. Trimming took 8 bases from V and 6 from J; bases not matched to a gene: 3. From germline, CDR1 is KGHDR and CDR2 SFDVKD. Here the CDR3 DNA reads TGTGCCACCAATACAGGGGTCGAGCAGTACTTC. As protein: CATNTGVEQYF.

The J gene is TRBJ2-3, the V gene TRBV9, with D possibly TRBD2 on 6 matching bases. This CDR3 is 13 amino acids long. The V and J ends lost 1 base and 5 bases respectively, with 8 bases between them. Germline lookup yields CDR1 SGDLS and CDR2 YYNGEE. The CDR3 DNA follows: TGTGCCAGCAGCGTATCTAGCGTAGATACGCAGTATTTT. It is translated as CASSVSSVDTQYF.

Turning to this clone: A read error is likely, as this CDR3 ends without the conserved phenylalanine or tryptophan. The limits of the CDR3 on the DNA are not certain, so only TCRdb's listed CDR3 is given. The rearrangement links TRBV6-1 to TRBJ1-3; the table calls TRBD1, which could not be checked here. Germline V CDR1 and CDR2: MNHNS, SASEGT. Inclusive of both ends, the CDR3 amounts to 13 amino acids. The CDR3 region is CASSEGGQGGSFV.